This T cell receptor beta chain is from a study of blood T cells in healthy people across ages. Findings and caveats of the study: Greater diversity and more naive CD4+ cells were seen in long-lived donors than in aged donors.

This clonotype appeared a few times. Its cognate antigen is unknown. Then a second PCR, running about 7 to 11 cycles, was carried out with a sample-barcoded 5' primer and a J-beta primer mix. One entry per CDR3 protein results from TCRdb running MiXCR on the 5' RACE reads. The table includes about 1.1 million distinct CDR3 sequences, roughly two fifths detected once. The germline V gene has CDR1 SQVTM and CDR2 ANQGSEA. With 7 bases clipped from V and 6 bases from J, the junction kept 8 bases outside the gene matches. This CDR3 has 14 amino acids. The V and J genes are TRBV29-1 and TRBJ2-3; TRBD1 aligns across 12 bases. The sequencing input was blood. The TCR comes from a man aged 18 to 30 in good health. The CDR3 spells CSGGQGASLDTQYF. For the CDR3, the DNA is TGCAGCGGGGGACAGGGGGCATCCCTCGATACGCAGTATTTT.